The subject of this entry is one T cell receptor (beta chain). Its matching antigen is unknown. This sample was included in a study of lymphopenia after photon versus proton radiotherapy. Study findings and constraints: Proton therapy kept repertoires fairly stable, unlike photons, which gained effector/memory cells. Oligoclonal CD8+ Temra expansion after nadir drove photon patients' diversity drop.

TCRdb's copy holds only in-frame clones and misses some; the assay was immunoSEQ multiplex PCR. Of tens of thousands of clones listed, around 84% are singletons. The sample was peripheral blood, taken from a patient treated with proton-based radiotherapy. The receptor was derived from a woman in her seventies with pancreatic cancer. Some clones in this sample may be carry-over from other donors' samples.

Here the CDR3 DNA reads TGTGCCAGCAGCTTAGAGTCGTGGGGGAATGAGCAGTTCTTC. It is translated as CASSLESWGNEQFF. The J gene is TRBJ2-1, the V gene TRBV7-2, with D perhaps given as TRBD1 or TRBD2 (5 bases each). The CDR3 loop spans 14 amino acids. The germline gives CDR1 SGHTA, CDR2 FQGNSA. V lost 1 base and J 7 bases, leaving 11 bases between the germline ends. The full variable domain, rest sourced from reference TRBV7-2 and TRBJ2-1, is GAGVSQSPSNKVTEKGKDVELRCDPISGHTALYWYRQSLGQGLEFLIYFQGNSAPDKSGLPSDRFSAERTGGSVSTLTIQRTQQEDSAVYLCASSLESWGNEQFFGPGTRLTVL.